This entry describes one T cell receptor (beta chain). This sample was taken from a study of blood T cell repertoires in COVID-19. About the study: Specimens from acute and convalescent COVID-19 originated in the United States, Italy and Spain. Sample material is recorded as cDNA or gDNA derived from T cells, B-cell-depleted T cells, or PBMCs.

V lost 3 bases and J lost 5, with 18 bases in between. Per the germline V gene, CDR1 is SGHDT and CDR2 is YYEEEE. The CDR3 is made up of 16 amino acids. As originally analysed: How many nucleated cells were present was estimated from reference gene primer amplification. Data came from immunoSEQ multiplex PCR; TCRdb stores just in-frame clones and leaves some out. The V and J calls and the clone size are those of that table, but D and trimming were determined from the DNA. The sample has around 60,000 clones, approximately 87% seen once. Sequencing was done on a sample of peripheral blood. The sequence derives from a human donor in a cohort sampled during active COVID-19. The chain carries TRBV5-6 and TRBJ2-1; TRBD1 might be the D (6 bases). In nucleotides, the CDR3 is TGTGCCAGCAGCTGGGGGATAGGGACACTTAACAATGAGCAGTTCTTC. This codes for CASSWGIGTLNNEQFF. Complete variable domain (other parts from reference TRBV5-6 and TRBJ2-1): DAGVTQSPTHLIKTRGQQVTLRCSPKSGHDTVSWYQQALGQGPQFIFQYYEEEERQRGNFPDRFSGHQFPNYSSELNVNALLLGDSALYLCASSWGIGTLNNEQFFGPGTRLTVL.